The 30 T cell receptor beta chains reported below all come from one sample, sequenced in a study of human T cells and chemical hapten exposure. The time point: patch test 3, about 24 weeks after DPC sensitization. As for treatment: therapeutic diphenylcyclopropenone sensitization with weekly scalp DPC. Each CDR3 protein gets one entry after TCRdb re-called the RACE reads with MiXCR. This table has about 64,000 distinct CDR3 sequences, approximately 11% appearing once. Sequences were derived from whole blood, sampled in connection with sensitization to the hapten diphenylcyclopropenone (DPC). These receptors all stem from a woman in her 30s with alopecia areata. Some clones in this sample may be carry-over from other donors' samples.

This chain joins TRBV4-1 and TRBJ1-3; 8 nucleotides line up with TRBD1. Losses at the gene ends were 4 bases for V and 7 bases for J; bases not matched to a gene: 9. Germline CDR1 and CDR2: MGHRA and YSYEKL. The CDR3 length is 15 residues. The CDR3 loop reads CASSPWTGSTNTIYF. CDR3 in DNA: TGCGCCAGCAGCCCTTGGACAGGGAGTACGAACACCATATATTTT.

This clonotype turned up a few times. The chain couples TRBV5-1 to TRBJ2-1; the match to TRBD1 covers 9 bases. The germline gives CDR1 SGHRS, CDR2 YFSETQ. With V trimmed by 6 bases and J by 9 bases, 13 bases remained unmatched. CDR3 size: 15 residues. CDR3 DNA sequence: TGCGCCAGCACCGACCCAAGACAGGGGGTGCGTGAGCAGTTCTTC. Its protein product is CASTDPRQGVREQFF.

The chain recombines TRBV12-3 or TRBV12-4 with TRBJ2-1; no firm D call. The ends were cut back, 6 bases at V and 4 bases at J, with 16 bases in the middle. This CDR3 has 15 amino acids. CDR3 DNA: TGTGCCAGCAGCCTGACAATTCCCCGATACAATGAGCAGTTCTTC. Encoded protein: CASSLTIPRYNEQFF.

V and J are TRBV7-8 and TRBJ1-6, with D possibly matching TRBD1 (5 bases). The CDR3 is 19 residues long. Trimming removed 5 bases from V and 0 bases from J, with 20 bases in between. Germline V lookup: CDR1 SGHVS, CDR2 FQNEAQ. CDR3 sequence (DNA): TGTGCCAGCAGCGTAAGCCCCGGGACTGAGAGCTCCTATAATTCACCCCTCCACTTT. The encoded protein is CASSVSPGTESSYNSPLHF.

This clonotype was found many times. The CDR3 reads CASSQDGVPNSPLHF. The CDR3 DNA sequence: TGCGCCAGCAGCCAAGATGGAGTTCCGAATTCACCCCTCCACTTT. The V and J genes are TRBV4-3 and TRBJ1-6; D not resolved. Germline CDR1 LGHNA, CDR2 YSLEER. V lost 0 bases and J 7 bases, leaving 10 bases between the germline ends. CDR3 length: 15 residues.

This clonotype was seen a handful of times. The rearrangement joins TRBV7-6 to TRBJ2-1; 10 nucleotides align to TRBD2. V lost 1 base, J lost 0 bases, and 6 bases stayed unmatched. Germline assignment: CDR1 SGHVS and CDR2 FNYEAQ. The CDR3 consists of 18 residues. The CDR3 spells CASSLESSGGASYNEQFF. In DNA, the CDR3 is TGTGCCAGCAGCTTAGAGTCCAGCGGGGGGGCCTCCTACAATGAGCAGTTCTTC. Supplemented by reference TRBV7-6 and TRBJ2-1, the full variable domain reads GAGVSQSPRYKVTKRGQDVALRCDPISGHVSLYWYRQALGQGPEFLTYFNYEAQQDKSGLPNDRFSAERPEGSISTLTIQRTEQRDSAMYRCASSLESSGGASYNEQFFGPGTRLTVL.

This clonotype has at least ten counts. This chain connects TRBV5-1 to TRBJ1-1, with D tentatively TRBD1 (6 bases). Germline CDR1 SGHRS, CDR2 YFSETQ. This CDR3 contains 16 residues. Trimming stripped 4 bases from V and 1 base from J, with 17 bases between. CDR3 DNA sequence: TGCGCCAGCAGCCCGGCAGGGGTACGCCCGAACACTGAAGCTTTCTTT. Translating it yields CASSPAGVRPNTEAFF.

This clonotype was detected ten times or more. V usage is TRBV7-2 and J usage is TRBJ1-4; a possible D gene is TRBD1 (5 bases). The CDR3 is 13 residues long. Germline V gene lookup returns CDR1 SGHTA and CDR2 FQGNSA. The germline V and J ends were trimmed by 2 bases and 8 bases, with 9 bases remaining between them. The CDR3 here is CASSLRGDEKLFF. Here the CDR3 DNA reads TGTGCCAGCAGCTTACGGGGCGACGAAAAACTGTTTTTT.

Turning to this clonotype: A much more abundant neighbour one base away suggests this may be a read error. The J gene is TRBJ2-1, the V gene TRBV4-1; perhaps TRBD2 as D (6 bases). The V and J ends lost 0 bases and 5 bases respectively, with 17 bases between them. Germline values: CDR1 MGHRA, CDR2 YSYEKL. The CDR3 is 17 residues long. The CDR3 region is CASSQESISGYHNEQFF. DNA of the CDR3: TGCGCCAGCAGCCAAGAATCGATTAGCGGCTATCACAATGAGCAGTTCTTC.

CDR3 residues: CASSQTGTALEQYF. The CDR3 coding sequence is TGTGCCAGCAGCCAGACCGGGACAGCCCTCGAGCAGTACTTC. The gene calls are TRBV3-1 and TRBJ2-7; 7 nucleotides match TRBD1. This CDR3 has 14 amino acids. CDR1 is LGHDT and CDR2 is YNNKEL in the germline V gene (reference sequence). The junction had 8 bases not matched to a gene; V was cut back by 3 bases and J by 6 bases.

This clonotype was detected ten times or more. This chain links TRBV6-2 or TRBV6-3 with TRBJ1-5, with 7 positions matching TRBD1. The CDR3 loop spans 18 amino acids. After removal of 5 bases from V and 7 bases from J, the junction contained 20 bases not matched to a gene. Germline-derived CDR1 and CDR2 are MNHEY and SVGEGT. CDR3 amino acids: CASSRFRQGGFERQPQHF. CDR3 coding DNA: TGTGCCAGCAGTAGATTTCGACAGGGAGGGTTCGAAAGGCAGCCCCAGCATTTT.

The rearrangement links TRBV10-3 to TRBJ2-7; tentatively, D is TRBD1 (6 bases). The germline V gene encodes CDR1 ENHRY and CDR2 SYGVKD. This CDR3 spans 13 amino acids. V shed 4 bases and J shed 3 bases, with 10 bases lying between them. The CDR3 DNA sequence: TGTGCCATCAGTGGCCGGGACAACTACGAGCAGTACTTC. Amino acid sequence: CAISGRDNYEQYF.

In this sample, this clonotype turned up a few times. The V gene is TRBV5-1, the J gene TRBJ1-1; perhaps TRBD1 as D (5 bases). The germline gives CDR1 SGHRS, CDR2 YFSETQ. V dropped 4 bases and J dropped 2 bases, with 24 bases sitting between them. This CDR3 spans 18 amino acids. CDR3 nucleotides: TGCGCCAGCAGCCCGGCAGGGATCCAACCCGTAATTAACACTGAAGCTTTCTTT. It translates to CASSPAGIQPVINTEAFF.

The CDR3 bases are TGTGCCAGCAGCCGGGACAGGGATTACGAGCAGTACTTC. Its protein is CASSRDRDYEQYF. The J gene is TRBJ2-7, the V gene TRBV7-2; 9 nucleotides line up with TRBD1. The V gene end was trimmed by 5 bases and the J gene end by 4 bases; junction bases not matched to a gene: 3. Germline CDR1 and CDR2: SGHTA and FQGNSA. CDR3 length equals 13 residues.

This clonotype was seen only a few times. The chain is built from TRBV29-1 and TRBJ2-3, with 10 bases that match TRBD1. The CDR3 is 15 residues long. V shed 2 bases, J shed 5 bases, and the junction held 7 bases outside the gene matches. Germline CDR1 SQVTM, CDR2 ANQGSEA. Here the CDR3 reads CSVEPHGQGGDTQYF. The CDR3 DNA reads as TGCAGCGTTGAACCCCACGGACAGGGGGGAGATACGCAGTATTTT.

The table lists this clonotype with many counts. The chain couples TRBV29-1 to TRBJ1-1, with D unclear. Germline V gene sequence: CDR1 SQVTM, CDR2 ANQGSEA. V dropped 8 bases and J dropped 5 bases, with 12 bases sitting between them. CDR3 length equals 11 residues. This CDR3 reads CSSRDSTEAFF. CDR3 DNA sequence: TGCAGCAGCAGAGACTCGACTGAAGCTTTCTTT.

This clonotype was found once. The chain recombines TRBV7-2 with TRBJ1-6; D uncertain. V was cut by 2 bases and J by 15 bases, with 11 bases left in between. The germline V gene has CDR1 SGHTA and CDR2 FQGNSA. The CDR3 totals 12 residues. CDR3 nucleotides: TGTGCCAGCAGCTTATATCAAGAGCTCCTCCACTTT. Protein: CASSLYQELLHF.

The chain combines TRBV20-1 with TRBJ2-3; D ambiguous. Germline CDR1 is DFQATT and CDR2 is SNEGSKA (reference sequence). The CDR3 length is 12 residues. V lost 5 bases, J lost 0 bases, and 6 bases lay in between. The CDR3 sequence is CSAPESTDTQYF. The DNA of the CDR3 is TGCAGTGCTCCGGAAAGCACAGATACGCAGTATTTT.

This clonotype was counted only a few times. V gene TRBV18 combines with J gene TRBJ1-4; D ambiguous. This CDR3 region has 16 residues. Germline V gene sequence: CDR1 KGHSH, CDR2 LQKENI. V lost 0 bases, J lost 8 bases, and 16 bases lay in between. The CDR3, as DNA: TGTGCCAGCTCACCACCCCCCCCCGGGCCGGGCGAAAAACTGTTTTTT. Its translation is CASSPPPPGPGEKLFF.

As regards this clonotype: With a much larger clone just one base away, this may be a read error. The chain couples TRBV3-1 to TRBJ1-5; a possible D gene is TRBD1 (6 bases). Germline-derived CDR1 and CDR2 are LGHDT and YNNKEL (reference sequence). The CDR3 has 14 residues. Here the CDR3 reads CASSQGQDTRPRHF. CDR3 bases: TGTGCCAGCAGCCAAGGACAGGACACCCGGCCCCGGCATTTT.

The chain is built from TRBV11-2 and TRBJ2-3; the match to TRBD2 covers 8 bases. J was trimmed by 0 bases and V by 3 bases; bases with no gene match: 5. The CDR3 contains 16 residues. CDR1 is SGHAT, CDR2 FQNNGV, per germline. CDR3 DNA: TGTGCCAGCAGCTTTAGCGTAGCGGGGAGCACAGATACGCAGTATTTT. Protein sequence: CASSFSVAGSTDTQYF.

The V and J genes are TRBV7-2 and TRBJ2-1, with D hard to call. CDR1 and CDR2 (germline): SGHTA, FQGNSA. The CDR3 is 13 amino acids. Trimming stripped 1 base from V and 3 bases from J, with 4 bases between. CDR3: CASSLGFYNEQFF. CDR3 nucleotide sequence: TGTGCCAGCAGCTTAGGATTCTACAATGAGCAGTTCTTC.

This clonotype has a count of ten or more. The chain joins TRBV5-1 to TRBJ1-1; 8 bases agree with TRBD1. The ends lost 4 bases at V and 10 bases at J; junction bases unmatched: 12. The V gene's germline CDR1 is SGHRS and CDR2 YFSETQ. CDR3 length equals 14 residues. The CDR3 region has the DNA TGCGCCAGCAGCCCACGAGACAGGGGTGGGGTAGCTTTCTTT. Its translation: CASSPRDRGGVAFF.

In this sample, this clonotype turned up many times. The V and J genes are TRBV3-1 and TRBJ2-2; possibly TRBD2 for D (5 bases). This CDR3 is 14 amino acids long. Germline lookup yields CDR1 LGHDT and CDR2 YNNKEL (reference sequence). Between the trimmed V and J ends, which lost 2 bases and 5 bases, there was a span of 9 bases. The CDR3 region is CASSQMPGTGELFF. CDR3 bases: TGTGCCAGCAGCCAAATGCCGGGGACCGGGGAGCTGTTTTTT.

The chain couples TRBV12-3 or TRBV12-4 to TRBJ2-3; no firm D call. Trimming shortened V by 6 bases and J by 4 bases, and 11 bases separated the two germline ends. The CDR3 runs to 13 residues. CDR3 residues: CASSGRYADTQYF. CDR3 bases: TGTGCCAGCAGCGGTCGGTACGCAGATACGCAGTATTTT.

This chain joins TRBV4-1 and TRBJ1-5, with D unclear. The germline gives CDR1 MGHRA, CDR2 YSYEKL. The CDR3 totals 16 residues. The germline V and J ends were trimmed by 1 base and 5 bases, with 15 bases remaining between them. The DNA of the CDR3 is TGCGCCAGCAGCCAAGCGGGTACAGAGTGGGATCAGCCCCAGCATTTT. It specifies CASSQAGTEWDQPQHF.

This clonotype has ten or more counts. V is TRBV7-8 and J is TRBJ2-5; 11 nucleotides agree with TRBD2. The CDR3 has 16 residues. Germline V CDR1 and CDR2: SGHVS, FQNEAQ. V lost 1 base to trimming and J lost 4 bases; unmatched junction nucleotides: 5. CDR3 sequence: CASSLGLAGGGETQYF. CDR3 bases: TGTGCCAGCAGCTTAGGGCTAGCGGGGGGTGGAGAGACCCAGTACTTC. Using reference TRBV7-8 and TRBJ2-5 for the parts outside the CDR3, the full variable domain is GAGVSQSPRYKVAKRGQDVALRCDPISGHVSLFWYQQALGQGPEFLTYFQNEAQLDKSGLPSDRFFAERPEGSVSTLKIQRTQQEDSAVYLCASSLGLAGGGETQYFGPGTRLLVL.

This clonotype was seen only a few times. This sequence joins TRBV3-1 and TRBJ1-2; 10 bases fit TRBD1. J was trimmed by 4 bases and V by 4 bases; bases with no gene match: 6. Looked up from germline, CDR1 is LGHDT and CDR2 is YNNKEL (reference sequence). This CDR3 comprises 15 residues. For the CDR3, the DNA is TGTGCCAGCAGCCTTCCGGGACAGGGGATCTATGGCTACACCTTC. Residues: CASSLPGQGIYGYTF.

CDR3 in amino acids: CSVEIGAGVRNEQFF. Written as DNA, the CDR3 is TGCAGCGTTGAAATTGGGGCAGGGGTAAGGAATGAGCAGTTCTTC. J is TRBJ2-1 and V is TRBV29-1; possible D gene TRBD1, 6 bases. The germline gives CDR1 SQVTM, CDR2 ANQGSEA. Trimming pared 2 bases from V and 7 bases from J, leaving 18 bases between. This CDR3 contains 15 residues.

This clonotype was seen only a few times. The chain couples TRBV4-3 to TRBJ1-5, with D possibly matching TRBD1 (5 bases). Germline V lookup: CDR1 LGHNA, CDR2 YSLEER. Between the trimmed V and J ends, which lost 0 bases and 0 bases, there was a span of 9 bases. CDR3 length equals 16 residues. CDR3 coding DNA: TGCGCCAGCAGCCAAGATGTGGGGGGTAGCAATCAGCCCCAGCATTTT. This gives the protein CASSQDVGGSNQPQHF.